A selection of T cell receptor beta chains follows, all from one sample in a study of metastatic and nonmetastatic thyroid tumors. MiXCR re-clonotyped the PCR reads for TCRdb. The data show around 46,000 clones, roughly a fifth seen once. The sample taken for sequencing was blood. These receptors all stem from a male donor with papillary thyroid cancer or a benign thyroid nodule (not recorded which). Some clones in this sample may be carry-over from other donors' samples. Each CDR3 is given with its conserved first and last residue.

J	V	CDR3
TRBJ2-5	TRBV20-1	CSARGTSGGDTETQYF
TRBJ2-7	TRBV2	CASRPKTHYEQYF
TRBJ2-2	TRBV28	CASSFDSFTGELFF
TRBJ2-2	TRBV19	CASSIGTSGELFF
TRBJ1-6	TRBV5-6	CASSIDRANSPLHF
TRBJ1-1	TRBV3-1	CASSPPGVTGAFF
TRBJ1-5	TRBV30	CAWTGDSNQPQHF
TRBJ1-6	TRBV20-1	CSATTGVGSPLHF
TRBJ2-1	TRBV4-1	CASSLSPSGDFNEQFF
TRBJ2-3	TRBV20-1	CSALRTRTSGNADTQYF
TRBJ2-5	TRBV7-9	CASTRRWEETQYF
TRBJ1-5	TRBV30	CAWRKTSGVPNQPQHF
TRBJ1-5	TRBV11-3	CASFGGVQPQHF
TRBJ2-6	TRBV6-1	CASSLDSGAKVLTF
TRBJ1-2	TRBV7-9	CASSLGAGPSF
TRBJ2-1	TRBV4-1	CASSSSSGTDDEQFF
TRBJ1-4	TRBV28	CASRSRTGTGDEKLFF
TRBJ1-6	TRBV30	CAWSNRAGPRGSNSPLHF
TRBJ2-1	TRBV20-1	CSARGGGEVEQFF
TRBJ1-1	TRBV5-1	CASSLLPRGTEAFF
TRBJ2-1	TRBV5-1	CASSPISFHNEQFF
TRBJ2-1	TRBV19	CATMTVGGLYNEQFF
TRBJ2-2	TRBV20-1	CSARELAGQNTGELFF
TRBJ2-4	TRBV2	CASSREGPKNIQYF
TRBJ2-5	TRBV10-1	CASGDTVTTQYF
TRBJ2-7	TRBV12-3/TRBV12-4	CASSPTDSLTTLSSYEQYF
TRBJ1-5	TRBV12-3/TRBV12-4	CASSSRGRGSNQPQHF
TRBJ2-1	TRBV27	CASNRARSSYNEQFF
TRBJ2-5	TRBV19	CASSRLAGGQETQYF
TRBJ2-7	TRBV12-3/TRBV12-4	CASSAERFYEQYF
TRBJ2-6	TRBV20-1	CSARDLGRGGAVANVLTF
TRBJ1-2	TRBV4-2	CASSQDTGNLFGYTF
TRBJ2-1	TRBV28	CASSSFGSSYNEQFF
TRBJ1-6	TRBV6-2/TRBV6-3	CASSMYYSTNTYNSPLHF
TRBJ2-1	TRBV6-2/TRBV6-3	CASRSQREVRDEQFF
TRBJ1-6	TRBV28	CASSSRGAYSPLHF
TRBJ2-1	TRBV11-2	CASSFLGPDNEQFF
TRBJ1-1	TRBV19	CASTSPRQGWGTEAFF
TRBJ2-7	TRBV5-1	CASTLGSLDPYEQYF
TRBJ2-2	TRBV5-1	CASSSSGGISGELFF
TRBJ2-5	TRBV15	CATSSSGRALETQYF
TRBJ1-2	TRBV6-1	CASRPGQGLQYGYTF
TRBJ1-6	TRBV6-2/TRBV6-3	CASSYLSQGDKNSPLHF
TRBJ1-4	TRBV27	CASSSTCGVEKLFF
TRBJ2-3	TRBV5-1	CASSFRASDTQYF
TRBJ2-7	TRBV20-1	CSASPSGVSSYEQYF
TRBJ1-2	TRBV11-2	CASSSPGLRSGGYTF
TRBJ2-7	TRBV18	CASSGEFTNYEQYF
TRBJ2-5	TRBV5-1	CASSYQETQYF
TRBJ1-1	TRBV2	CASTDLGVENTEAFF
TRBJ2-3	TRBV6-1	CASRNTDTQYF
TRBJ2-2	TRBV5-4	CASSPRDRNTGELFF
TRBJ2-2	TRBV6-2/TRBV6-3	CASSYDRVNTGELFF
TRBJ2-6	TRBV4-1	CASSQEGTDISGANVLTF
TRBJ2-1	TRBV19	CASNTQGGSYNEQFF
TRBJ2-1	TRBV7-7	CASSADRNNEQFF
TRBJ2-7	TRBV20-1	CSAPRRLAGGGEQYF
TRBJ1-5	TRBV6-1	CASSTGTRNQPQHF
TRBJ1-1	TRBV27	CESSRTGNTEAFF